Each of the 31 T cell receptor beta chains below was sequenced from the same sample in a study of beta chain features in type 1 diabetes. Antigens of these TCRs are unknown. The study reverse transcribed the entire isolated RNA, so it sequenced expressed TCRB transcripts. The method was immunoSEQ multiplex PCR; TCRdb's version includes in-frame clones alone and lacks a portion of them. Of 500,000 to 800,000 clones in the sample, around an eighth were seen once. Study-level findings and limits: For Type 1 diabetes patients, all four CD4+ subsets carried TCRB CDR3s that were moderately but significantly shorter.

Sample: naive CD4+ T cells from blood. All receptors derive from a man younger than 45 with type 1 diabetes.

This clone has a handful of counts. The CDR3 reads CASSARLDNYGYTF. As DNA, the CDR3 is TGTGCCAGCAGCGCCCGACTCGATAACTATGGCTACACCTTC. The chain links TRBV9 to TRBJ1-2; no reliable D call. Germline CDR1 and CDR2: SGDLS and YYNGEE. CDR3 length equals 14 residues. Trimming stripped 3 bases from V and 1 base from J, with 10 bases between.

This clone was seen a few times. Here the CDR3 DNA reads TGTGCCTGGAGTGCCCTTAGGACTAGCGGCTTAGGCAATGAGCAGTTCTTC. Translating it yields CAWSALRTSGLGNEQFF. The chain employs TRBV30 and TRBJ2-1; 10 bases match TRBD2. Germline V gives CDR1 GTSNPN, CDR2 SVGIG (reference sequence). V lost 1 base and J lost 6; bases outside the gene matches: 12. CDR3 length equals 17 residues. Supplemented by reference TRBV30 and TRBJ2-1, the full variable domain reads SQTIHQWPATLVQPVGSPLSLECTVEGTSNPNLYWYRQAAGRGLQLLFYSVGIGQISSEVPQNLSASRPQDRQFILSSKKLLLSDSGFYLCAWSALRTSGLGNEQFFGPGTRLTVL.

This clone was found a few times. The chain is built from TRBV4-3 and TRBJ2-3, with 9 bases identical to TRBD2. Germline assignment: CDR1 LGHNA and CDR2 YSLEER. This CDR3 has 17 amino acids. Trimming removed 0 bases from V and 0 bases from J; junction bases left unmatched: 4. Here the CDR3 reads CASSQDLTSGSTDTQYF. Here the CDR3 DNA reads TGCGCCAGCAGCCAAGATCTGACTAGCGGTAGCACAGATACGCAGTATTTT.

This clone was seen only a few times. The rearrangement uses TRBV11-2 and TRBJ1-1, with D perhaps TRBD1 (6 bases). CDR3 length equals 13 residues. Germline V gene sequence: CDR1 SGHAT, CDR2 FQNNGV. V shed 4 bases and J shed 9 bases, with 15 bases lying between them. CDR3 bases: TGTGCCAGCAGCTATCCGGGACACTTAAAAGCTTTCTTT. Translating gives CASSYPGHLKAFF.

This clone was counted a few times. V gene TRBV10-3 combines with J gene TRBJ2-7; D remains unclear. Germline V gives CDR1 ENHRY, CDR2 SYGVKD. The CDR3 is 14 amino acids. V lost 4 bases and J 3 bases, leaving 13 bases between the germline ends. CDR3 bases: TGTGCCATCAGTGGTGGTGGGTATGACTACGAGCAGTACTTC. This gives the protein CAISGGGYDYEQYF.

The sample holds a few counts of this clone. The gene calls are TRBV4-3 and TRBJ2-5, with unresolved D. Matching the DNA end better, TRBJ2-7 makes the J call doubtful. The CDR3 length is 15 residues. Germline assignment: CDR1 LGHNA and CDR2 YSLEER. In nucleotides, the CDR3 is TGCGCCAGCAGCCAAGTACTATCCCGTGGAAACGAGCAGTACTTC. It encodes CASSQVLSRGNEQYF.

The V gene is TRBV27, the J gene TRBJ1-6; no clear D. Per the germline V gene, CDR1 is MNHEY and CDR2 is SMNVEV (reference sequence). V was trimmed by 2 bases and J by 5 bases, leaving 10 bases between them. This CDR3 has 15 residues. The CDR3 coding sequence is TGTGCCAGCAGTTTACTGGCAGAAAATAATTCACCCCTCCACTTT. Its translation: CASSLLAENNSPLHF.

This chain connects TRBV2 to TRBJ1-2, with D uncertain. Germline V lookup: CDR1 SNHLY, CDR2 FYNNEI. CDR3 length: 14 residues. The V and J ends lost 2 bases and 8 bases respectively, with 15 bases between them. CDR3 sequence reads: CASSETDPRVGYTF. The DNA of the CDR3 is TGTGCCAGCAGTGAAACAGATCCCCGTGTCGGCTACACCTTC.

This clone was picked up a small number of times. This chain connects TRBV7-6 to TRBJ2-3; D ambiguous. The CDR3 has 15 residues. Germline V lookup: CDR1 SGHVS, CDR2 FNYEAQ. Trimming took 1 base from V and 1 from J, leaving 9 bases between them. The CDR3 coding sequence is TGTGCCAGCAGCTTAGTGTGGGCCGGCACAGATACGCAGTATTTT. Protein: CASSLVWAGTDTQYF.

This clone has a handful of counts. The chain employs TRBV11-2 and TRBJ2-2, with a weak D call TRBD1 (5 bases). The CDR3 consists of 15 residues. The germline V gene has CDR1 SGHAT and CDR2 FQNNGV. Trimming stripped 1 base from V and 1 base from J, with 7 bases between. The CDR3 reads CASSLVRVNTGELFF. CDR3 nucleotide sequence: TGTGCCAGCAGCTTAGTCAGGGTGAACACCGGGGAGCTGTTTTTT.

The chain has TRBV7-3 and TRBJ1-1; D is unclear. The CDR3 runs 14 residues. The V end lost 5 bases, the J end lost 6 bases, and 16 bases lay between the germline ends. CDR1 and CDR2 from the germline V gene are SGHTA and FQGTGA. In DNA form, the CDR3 reads TGTGCCAGCAGCCAAAGCGCCGGGCGCCCTGAAGCTTTCTTT. Translating gives CASSQSAGRPEAFF. Full variable domain (outside the CDR3, taken from reference TRBV7-3 and TRBJ1-1): GAGVSQTPSNKVTEKGKYVELRCDPISGHTALYWYRQSLGQGPEFLIYFQGTGAADDSGLPNDRFFAVRPEGSVSTLKIQRTERGDSAVYLCASSQSAGRPEAFFGQGTRLTVV.

This clone has a handful of counts. The DNA of the CDR3 is TGTGCCAGCAGTGCTAGCGGGGACTCTAGCACAGATACGCAGTATTTT. Translated: CASSASGDSSTDTQYF. The rearrangement uses TRBV6-1 and TRBJ2-3; 9 bases match TRBD2. The J segment lost 0 bases and the V segment lost 4 bases, leaving 5 bases of the junction unmatched. Germline V gives CDR1 MNHNS, CDR2 SASEGT. The CDR3 sequence is 16 residues long.

The chain recombines TRBV14 with TRBJ1-2, with 7 bases lining up with TRBD1. There are 13 residues in the CDR3. Germline assignment: CDR1 SGHDN and CDR2 FVKESK. V trimming: 5 bases; J trimming: 7 bases; junction bases outside the gene matches: 7. CDR3 amino acids: CASSWTGIAGYTF. In nucleotides, the CDR3 is TGTGCCAGCAGCTGGACAGGTATTGCTGGCTACACCTTC.

This clone came up a few times. The chain employs TRBV5-1 and TRBJ2-5; D perhaps matches TRBD1 (5 bases). This CDR3 is built from 15 residues. Trimming took 4 bases from V and 5 from J, leaving 18 bases between them. Per the germline V gene, CDR1 is SGHRS and CDR2 is YFSETQ. This CDR3 reads CASSAYIAGRETQYF. The CDR3 nucleotides read TGCGCCAGCAGCGCCTATATCGCAGGGCGGGAGACCCAGTACTTC.

This clone was recorded a few times. The rearrangement links TRBV6-5 to TRBJ2-2; 9 bases line up with TRBD1. The CDR3 length is 15 residues. Germline CDR1 MNHEY, CDR2 SVGAGI. The V segment lost 5 bases and the J segment 5 bases; nucleotides outside the gene matches: 6. The CDR3 bases are TGTGCCAGCAGTCCCCGACAGGGGGTGACCGGGGAGCTGTTTTTT. Protein: CASSPRQGVTGELFF.

The chain carries TRBV10-3 and TRBJ1-1; D is possibly TRBD1 (6 bases). The CDR3 contains 12 residues. Germline values: CDR1 ENHRY, CDR2 SYGVKD. Trimming cost V 10 bases and J 4 bases, with 13 bases left between them. CDR3 region: CATQGIGTEAFF. For the CDR3, the DNA is TGTGCCACCCAGGGGATCGGCACTGAAGCTTTCTTT.

The rearrangement links TRBV5-1 to TRBJ1-2, with D hard to call. The CDR3 contains 14 residues. Germline V gene lookup returns CDR1 SGHRS and CDR2 YFSETQ. Deletions cut 0 bases from V and 2 bases from J, with 8 bases between. The CDR3 spells CASSLDLRNYGYTF. The CDR3 DNA is TGCGCCAGCAGCTTGGATCTCAGAAACTATGGCTACACCTTC.

The J gene is TRBJ2-2, the V gene TRBV29-1; D unresolved. Germline CDR1 reads SQVTM; CDR2 reads ANQGSEA. The CDR3 is made up of 14 amino acids. V lost 5 bases, J lost 4 bases, and 14 bases lay in between. CDR3 DNA sequence: TGCAGCGTTCGTTGGAGAGCTTTCACCGGGGAGCTGTTTTTT. Translating it yields CSVRWRAFTGELFF.

The chain is built from TRBV29-1 and TRBJ2-1; D may be TRBD1 (7 bases). V dropped 3 bases and J dropped 8 bases, with 17 bases sitting between them. The CDR3 has 14 amino acids. Germline V lookup: CDR1 SQVTM, CDR2 ANQGSEA. CDR3 in DNA: TGCAGCGTTGAGGTCCCAGGGGGGTCCTATGAGCAGTTCTTC. Protein product: CSVEVPGGSYEQFF.

This clone was seen a handful of times. The chain carries TRBV10-2 and TRBJ2-1; a weak D match, TRBD2 (5 bases). V was cut by 5 bases and J by 5 bases, with 13 bases left in between. Germline V lookup: CDR1 WSHSY, CDR2 SAAADI. CDR3 length equals 14 residues. In nucleotides, the CDR3 is TGCGCCAGCAGTTTCCAGCGGCCCGACAATGAGCAGTTCTTC. This gives the protein CASSFQRPDNEQFF.

The CDR3 loop is CASSWSKDGKNIQYF. The CDR3 DNA is TGTGCCAGTAGTTGGTCCAAGGACGGCAAAAACATTCAGTACTTC. V usage is TRBV19 and J usage is TRBJ2-4, with D unresolved. Germline loops: CDR1 LNHDA, CDR2 SQIVND (reference sequence). The length of the CDR3 is 15 residues. V lost 5 bases to trimming and J lost 3 bases, with 14 bases between them.

This clone turned up a few times. J is TRBJ2-5 and V is TRBV6-6; unclear D gene. Germline V gene sequence: CDR1 MNHNY, CDR2 SVGAGI (reference sequence). CDR3 length: 14 amino acids. Trimming stripped 6 bases from V and 0 bases from J, with 11 bases between. The CDR3 protein is CASSITSHQETQYF. Written as DNA, the CDR3 is TGTGCCAGCAGCATCACCAGCCACCAAGAGACCCAGTACTTC.

This clone was seen a few times. DNA for the CDR3: TGTGCCAGCAGCTTAGGGCCCGAGGCTGGCTACACCTTC. This translates into CASSLGPEAGYTF. The chain uses TRBV7-2 and TRBJ1-2, with D unclear. From germline, CDR1 is SGHTA and CDR2 FQGNSA. V lost 1 base, J lost 7 bases, and 10 bases lay in between. The CDR3 extends over 13 amino acids.

The chain is built from TRBV30 and TRBJ1-2; TRBD1 is a possible D gene (5 bases). The CDR3 runs 14 residues. Trimming took off 8 bases at V and 4 bases at J, with 20 bases between the two ends. CDR1 is GTSNPN, CDR2 SVGIG, per germline (reference sequence). CDR3 nucleotide sequence: TGTGCCCGCACCGGGGCTACTGAGGGCTATGGCTACACCTTC. Encoded protein: CARTGATEGYGYTF.

A few counts support this clone. This chain connects TRBV14 to TRBJ2-3, with 7 bases matching TRBD1. This CDR3 comprises 17 residues. Germline trimming cut 0 bases from V and 2 bases from J; bases unmatched to any gene: 8. Looked up from germline, CDR1 is SGHDN and CDR2 is FVKESK. The CDR3 DNA follows: TGTGCCAGCAGCCAAGATCCCGGGACAGCCGTCACAGATACGCAGTATTTT. It encodes CASSQDPGTAVTDTQYF. Looking up the rest from reference TRBV14 and TRBJ2-3 gives the full variable domain: EAGVTQFPSHSVIEKGQTVTLRCDPISGHDNLYWYRRVMGKEIKFLLHFVKESKQDESGMPNNRFLAERTGGTYSTLKVQPAELEDSGVYFCASSQDPGTAVTDTQYFGPGTRLTVL.

This chain connects TRBV7-2 to TRBJ1-6; 8 nucleotides match TRBD1. The V segment lost 5 bases and the J segment 9 bases; nucleotides outside the gene matches: 6. This CDR3 has 14 amino acids. Germline lookup yields CDR1 SGHTA and CDR2 FQGNSA. The CDR3 DNA reads as TGTGCCAGCAGCGGTTACAGGGGGAGTTCACCCCTCCACTTT. It translates to CASSGYRGSSPLHF.

The chain links TRBV15 to TRBJ2-7; TRBD1 matches 9 bases. Germline trimming cut 1 base from V and 0 bases from J; bases unmatched to any gene: 4. This CDR3 spans 16 amino acids. Germline V lookup: CDR1 LNHNV, CDR2 YYDKDF (reference sequence). The CDR3 is CATSRGDRVTSYEQYF. The CDR3 DNA reads as TGTGCCACCAGCAGAGGGGACAGGGTCACCTCCTACGAGCAGTACTTC.

This clone was seen a few times. The V call is TRBV5-1, the J call TRBJ2-4; D unresolved. There are 11 residues in the CDR3. V was pared by 0 bases and J by 6 bases, with 1 base between. Germline V lookup: CDR1 SGHRS, CDR2 YFSETQ. DNA of the CDR3: TGCGCCAGCAGCTTGGGAAACATTCAGTACTTC. Protein product: CASSLGNIQYF. Together with reference TRBV5-1 and TRBJ2-4, the CDR3 gives the full variable domain: KAGVTQTPRYLIKTRGQQVTLSCSPISGHRSVSWYQQTPGQGLQFLFEYFSETQRNKGNFPGRFSGRQFSNSRSEMNVSTLELGDSALYLCASSLGNIQYFGAGTRLSVL.

This clone was counted between two and nine times. This chain connects TRBV7-2 to TRBJ1-4; D gene unclear. Trimming removed 5 bases at V and 3 bases at J, with 13 bases between. Germline V lookup: CDR1 SGHTA, CDR2 FQGNSA. This CDR3 is 15 amino acids long. CDR3: CASSPHSPPNEKLFF. As DNA, the CDR3 is TGTGCCAGCAGCCCTCACAGCCCTCCTAATGAAAAACTGTTTTTT.

This clone was picked up a small number of times. The chain employs TRBV29-1 and TRBJ1-2, with 8 bases fitting TRBD1. The CDR3 covers 14 residues. Trimming at V came to 2 bases and at J to 1 base, leaving 3 bases not matched to a gene. Germline V gene lookup returns CDR1 SQVTM and CDR2 ANQGSEA. The CDR3 here is CSVERTGINYGYTF. The CDR3 nucleotides are TGCAGCGTTGAAAGGACAGGGATTAACTATGGCTACACCTTC. Based on the CDR3 plus reference TRBV29-1 and TRBJ1-2, the full variable domain is SAVISQKPSRDICQRGTSLTIQCQVDSQVTMMFWYRQQPGQSLTLIATANQGSEATYESGFVIDKFPISRPNLTFSTLTVSNMSPEDSSIYLCSVERTGINYGYTFGSGTRLTVV.

This clone was seen a handful of times. The CDR3 DNA reads TGTGCCAGCAGCTTACCGGGCGCGACAAGCTCCTACAATGAGCAGTTCTTC. Translation gives CASSLPGATSSYNEQFF. The chain recombines TRBV7-3 with TRBJ2-1; D is ambiguous. The CDR3 has 17 residues. CDR1 SGHTA and CDR2 FQGTGA come from the germline V gene. The V end lost 2 bases, the J end lost 0 bases, and 14 bases lay between the germline ends.